The TCR beta chain described here comes from a study of T cell responses to AZD1222 COVID-19 vaccine. Whole-study findings and limits: Without day 14 samples, only post-peak T cell repertoires were studied. Regions 160-218 and 743-854 held dominance among vaccine-associated CD4 TCRs, which spanned spike.

Second-dose timings of about 4 or about 12 weeks were pooled. V was shortened by 6 bases and J by 5 bases, with 17 bases between the two germline ends. Germline-derived CDR1 and CDR2 are MNHEY and SVGEGT. CDR3 length equals 15 residues. Generated by immunoSEQ multiplex PCR, the TCRdb table keeps only in-frame clones and is missing some. The table has 90,000 to 150,000 clones, roughly 89% seen once. Concerning this clone itself: Its antigen is still unknown.

This rearrangement joins TRBV6-2 or TRBV6-3 to TRBJ2-1, with D uncertain. The source material was peripheral blood, sampled 28 days after the second AZD1222 dose. This receptor was taken from an adult who received the AZD1222 COVID-19 vaccine. The CDR3 DNA follows: TGTGCCAGCAGCAAGGGCTCGGTTAGGCACAATGAGCAGTTCTTC. It yields the protein CASSKGSVRHNEQFF.